This TCR beta chain comes out of a study of T cells after yellow fever vaccination. TCRdb re-called the 5' RACE reads through MiXCR, storing one row per CDR3 protein. Of 230,000 or so distinct CDR3 sequences listed, about 3.9% are singletons. Overall study findings and caveats: Clones from primary vaccination mostly reappeared after the booster (about 97% CD4, approximately 88% CD8).

This clonotype was found many times. Its antigen is currently unknown. This CDR3 is built from 15 residues. V gave up 6 bases and J gave up 4 bases, with 18 bases separating them. V usage is TRBV12-3 or TRBV12-4 and J usage is TRBJ1-1, with D perhaps TRBD1 (6 bases). The starting material was PBMCs, obtained 15 days after the yellow fever booster vaccination. The TCR comes from a man aged 18 to 30 who received the YFV17D yellow fever vaccine. The CDR3 DNA is TGTGCCAGCAGCTTCAGGGGACACCCGGGCACTGAAGCTTTCTTT. Translated, it gives CASSFRGHPGTEAFF.